The clone carrying this TCR beta chain has a handful of counts. This sample is drawn from a study of blood T cells in healthy people across ages. A second about 7 to 11 cycle PCR used barcoded and J-beta primers. TCRdb re-analysed the 5' RACE reads in MiXCR, keeping a single row per CDR3 protein. The sample lists about 1.1 million distinct CDR3 sequences, less than 45% occurring once. Trimming shortened V by 4 bases and J by 4 bases, and 19 bases separated the two germline ends. Germline V gene data show CDR1 as MDHEN and CDR2 as SYDVKM. The CDR3 totals 16 residues. The clonotype comes from a man between 18 and 29 years old in good health. The material sequenced was blood. The V and J genes are TRBV28 and TRBJ1-2; D call uncertain. This chain's CDR3 is CASSSPLGEGSYGYTF. CDR3 nucleotide sequence: TGTGCCAGCAGTTCACCCCTCGGGGAAGGGTCCTATGGCTACACCTTC.